This T cell receptor (beta chain) was recovered during a study of control samples from healthy donors and cancer patients. The CDR3 totals 15 residues. The V and J ends lost 4 bases and 4 bases, in that order; junction bases with no gene match: 8. Per the germline V gene, CDR1 is SGHRS and CDR2 is YFSETQ. Using immunoSEQ multiplex PCR, the repertoire was profiled, and TCRdb retains in-frame clones only, with some absent. The table shows over 150,000 clones, with roughly 95% occurring only once. Sequencing was carried out using blood. The receptor comes from a woman between 25 and 40 years old in good health. The V gene is TRBV5-1, the J gene TRBJ2-3; TRBD1 matches at 8 bases. CDR3 region: CASSLSDRAPDTQYF. The CDR3 region has the DNA TGCGCCAGCAGCCTCTCGGACAGGGCCCCAGATACGCAGTATTTT.